Shown below are 14 T cell receptor beta chains from a single sample sequenced in a study of post-analysis software for immune sequencing data (dated by TCRdb to about 2015). Their antigens are not known. The library was produced with PCR. The reads were generated on an Illumina HiSeq 2500. To reduce PCR and sequencing biases, unique molecular identifiers were incorporated into the TCR beta cDNA libraries. TCRdb reprocessed the public reads (quality trimming at Q25 with fastp, clone calling with MiXCR) and kept in-frame beta chains. Identical CDR3 protein sequences are pooled into one entry, listed with their most common genes and DNA. This sample holds hundreds of thousands of distinct CDR3 sequences; around 40% were observed only once. 9.5% to 13% of the sample lies in the top ten. Points the paper makes about the study in general: Significantly higher frequencies in patients than in controls were found for roughly 5 TRBV segments, including TRBV5-6, TRBV5-1 and TRBV20-1.

The sample comprised blood. These receptors originate from a girl aged 10 to 17 with multiple sclerosis.

The V and J genes are TRBV6-5 and TRBJ2-2; TRBD1 aligns across 8 bases. CDR1 is MNHEY and CDR2 is SVGAGI in the germline V gene. J lost 9 bases, V lost 6 bases, and 12 bases had no gene match. There are 15 residues in the CDR3. Here the CDR3 DNA reads TGTGCCAGCAGGCCCCGGCAGGGGGCTTCCCGGGAGCTGTTTTTT. Its protein is CASRPRQGASRELFF.

V gene TRBV7-3 combines with J gene TRBJ2-3; perhaps D is TRBD1 or TRBD2 (5 bases each). Germline assignment: CDR1 SGHTA and CDR2 FQGTGA. CDR3 length equals 15 residues. V lost 5 bases and J lost 0, with 12 bases in between. The chain's CDR3 is CASSQRGASTDTQYF. The DNA of the CDR3 is TGTGCCAGCAGCCAGAGGGGTGCTAGCACAGATACGCAGTATTTT. Supplemented by reference TRBV7-3 and TRBJ2-3, the full variable domain reads GAGVSQTPSNKVTEKGKYVELRCDPISGHTALYWYRQSLGQGPEFLIYFQGTGAADDSGLPNDRFFAVRPEGSVSTLKIQRTERGDSAVYLCASSQRGASTDTQYFGPGTRLTVL.

The chain uses TRBV15 and TRBJ1-1, with D perhaps matching TRBD1 (6 bases). Germline V gene sequence: CDR1 LNHNV, CDR2 YYDKDF (reference sequence). The V and J ends lost 5 bases and 4 bases respectively, with 17 bases between them. This CDR3 is built from 15 residues. CDR3 sequence reads: CATSARLAGATEAFF. The CDR3, as DNA: TGTGCCACCAGCGCCAGATTGGCAGGGGCCACTGAAGCTTTCTTT.

The V gene is TRBV2, the J gene TRBJ2-4, with 9 bases matching TRBD1. This CDR3 is 15 amino acids long. V trimming: 5 bases; J trimming: 6 bases; junction bases outside the gene matches: 8. Germline V gene sequence: CDR1 SNHLY, CDR2 FYNNEI. CDR3 coding DNA: TGTGCCAGCAGTAAGGACAGGGGACGGAGAAACATTCAGTACTTC. Encoded protein: CASSKDRGRRNIQYF.

In DNA form, the CDR3 reads TGTGCCAGCAGCTTAGCAGGACAGTTATATGGCTACACCTTC. Residues: CASSLAGQLYGYTF. This chain joins TRBV7-9 and TRBJ1-2, with a tentative D call TRBD1 (6 bases). Trimming took off 0 bases at V and 5 bases at J, with 10 bases between the two ends. The length of the CDR3 is 14 residues. Looked up from germline, CDR1 is SEHNR and CDR2 is FQNEAQ (reference sequence).

Notes on this clonotype: Germline is not matched at one junction end, which may reflect a read error. This chain uses TRBV28 with TRBJ2-4; D uncertain. The J call may be mistaken, given a closer DNA end match to TRBJ2-5. Looked up from germline, CDR1 is MDHEN and CDR2 is SYDVKM. The CDR3 covers 13 residues. Here the CDR3 reads CASSLSDQETQYF. The CDR3 nucleotides are TGTGCCAGCAGCTTATCGGACCAAGAGACCCAGTACTTC.

This sequence joins TRBV15 and TRBJ1-1, with D possibly TRBD1 on 5 matching bases. Germline values: CDR1 LNHNV, CDR2 YYDKDF (reference sequence). Trimming stripped 5 bases from V and 11 bases from J, with 27 bases between. The CDR3 loop spans 16 amino acids. The CDR3 here is CATSGFRDRIRRGAFF. As DNA, the CDR3 is TGTGCCACCAGCGGGTTCCGCGACAGAATCCGTCGTGGGGCTTTCTTT.

This clonotype was detected a few times. The J gene is TRBJ2-3, the V gene TRBV4-1; perhaps TRBD2 as D (5 bases). The CDR3 has 15 residues. Germline loops: CDR1 MGHRA, CDR2 YSYEKL. The ends were cut back, 6 bases at V and 5 bases at J, with 18 bases in the middle. The DNA of the CDR3 is TGCGCCAGCAGTCCACAGTTTCGGGATGGAGATACGCAGTATTTT. Protein product: CASSPQFRDGDTQYF.

A few counts support this clonotype. The chain uses TRBV3-1 and TRBJ2-7; D possibly corresponds to TRBD2 (5 bases). Near its end, the DNA agrees better with TRBJ2-5, so the J call may be wrong. Germline CDR1 and CDR2: LGHDT and YNNKEL (reference sequence). The CDR3 is 14 residues long. CDR3: CASSQEPEEETQYF. In nucleotides, the CDR3 is TGTGCCAGCAGCCAAGAGCCGGAGGAAGAGACCCAGTACTTC.

This clonotype was recorded a few times. The rearrangement links TRBV11-2 to TRBJ1-2, with no clear D. The V end lost 4 bases, the J end lost 3 bases, and 15 bases lay between the germline ends. The CDR3 spans 15 residues. Germline values: CDR1 SGHAT, CDR2 FQNNGV. Written as DNA, the CDR3 is TGTGCCAGCAGCTCTCTTACAGTGGACTACTATGGCTACACCTTC. Amino acid sequence: CASSSLTVDYYGYTF.

This clonotype occurred a few times. CDR3 DNA: TGTGCCAGCAGCGAGACAGGGGGCGCCTATGGCTACACCTTC. It encodes CASSETGGAYGYTF. The chain employs TRBV5-6 and TRBJ1-2, with TRBD1 matching over 10 bases. Germline assignment: CDR1 SGHDT and CDR2 YYEEEE. The V and J ends lost 4 bases and 4 bases, in that order; junction bases with no gene match: 4. The CDR3 consists of 14 residues.

This clonotype was counted between two and nine times. The chain recombines TRBV20-1 with TRBJ2-5; 7 positions agree with TRBD2. In germline, CDR1 is DFQATT, CDR2 SNEGSKA (reference sequence). The CDR3 is made up of 14 amino acids. The CDR3 region has the DNA TGCAGCTTCTACCGTGGGGAGGGTGGAGAGACCCAGTACTTC. This codes for CSFYRGEGGETQYF.

CDR3 coding DNA: TGCAGTGCTAGAGCACTAGGGCCCTACGAGCAGTACTTC. Translation gives CSARALGPYEQYF. The rearrangement uses TRBV20-1 and TRBJ2-7; maybe TRBD2 (5 bases). The germline CDR1 and CDR2 sequences are DFQATT and SNEGSKA (reference sequence). The V end lost 1 base, the J end lost 2 bases, and 9 bases lay between the germline ends. This CDR3 has 13 amino acids.

The V call is TRBV4-2, the J call TRBJ1-2; 7 bases are shared with TRBD1. Germline CDR1 reads LGHNA; CDR2 reads YNFKEQ. Trimming removed 6 bases from V and 6 bases from J; junction bases left unmatched: 10. This CDR3 has 14 amino acids. CDR3 protein: CASRSEDREDGYTF. The CDR3 DNA reads as TGTGCCAGCAGGTCGGAAGACAGGGAGGATGGCTACACCTTC.